The 11 T cell receptor beta chains presented below share a single source sample, sequenced in a study of shared T cell receptors in the human thymus. The method was immunoSEQ multiplex PCR; TCRdb's version includes in-frame clones alone and lacks a portion of them. The data show hundreds of thousands of clones, 70% to 90% seen once. These same data were also listed under a study on human thymus T cells.

The sequencing sample was made of thymocytes. These receptors were obtained from a boy under two years old with a congenital heart defect.

The V and J genes are TRBV7-2 and TRBJ2-3; D is unclear. The CDR3 is made up of 14 amino acids. Germline values: CDR1 SGHTA, CDR2 FQGNSA. V dropped 2 bases and J dropped 2 bases, with 8 bases sitting between them. CDR3 amino acids: CASSLTVPTDTQYF. The CDR3 DNA reads TGTGCCAGCAGCTTAACAGTTCCCACAGATACGCAGTATTTT.

V is TRBV6-1 and J is TRBJ1-5; D unresolved. Germline assignment: CDR1 MNHNS and CDR2 SASEGT. The CDR3 extends over 13 amino acids. V shed 3 bases and J shed 7 bases, with 10 bases lying between them. In DNA, the CDR3 is TGTGCCAGCAGTGAGGAACGGAGACAGCCCCAGCATTTT. Translating gives CASSEERRQPQHF.

This sequence joins TRBV27 and TRBJ2-7, with 7 bases fitting TRBD1. Looked up from germline, CDR1 is MNHEY and CDR2 is SMNVEV (reference sequence). Losses at the gene ends were 2 bases for V and 5 bases for J; bases not matched to a gene: 9. This CDR3 is built from 15 residues. In nucleotides, the CDR3 is TGTGCCAGCAGTTTAGTCGGACAGGCTTTCAACGAGCAGTACTTC. This codes for CASSLVGQAFNEQYF.

This chain uses TRBV4-3 with TRBJ2-1; D is perhaps TRBD2 (5 bases). Germline V gene data show CDR1 as LGHNA and CDR2 as YSLEER. CDR3 size: 15 residues. V was pared by 0 bases and J by 7 bases, with 13 bases between. The CDR3 region has the DNA TGCGCCAGCAGCCAAGATGGTGTGGACTGGAATGAGCAGTTCTTC. Translated: CASSQDGVDWNEQFF.

This chain links TRBV2 with TRBJ2-5; 12 bases align to TRBD2. CDR1 SNHLY and CDR2 FYNNEI come from the germline V gene. The junction had 9 bases not matched to a gene; V was cut back by 4 bases and J by 3 bases. CDR3 size: 17 residues. CDR3 sequence reads: CASSAEAASGGEETQYF. The CDR3 DNA follows: TGTGCCAGCAGTGCCGAGGCGGCTAGCGGGGGGGAAGAGACCCAGTACTTC.

This clone appeared a single time. The rearrangement links TRBV15 to TRBJ1-5; no definite D call. The CDR3 has 16 amino acids. V lost 1 base to trimming and J lost 9 bases, with 19 bases between them. In germline, CDR1 is LNHNV, CDR2 YYDKDF (reference sequence). The DNA of the CDR3 is TGTGCCACCAGCAGAGTTACCGAAATTGACAAGGCGCCCCAGCATTTT. It yields the protein CATSRVTEIDKAPQHF. The whole variable domain, filled in from reference TRBV15 and TRBJ1-5, reads DAMVIQNPRYQVTQFGKPVTLSCSQTLNHNVMYWYQQKSSQAPKLLFHYYDKDFNNEADTPDNFQSRRPNTSFCFLDIRSPGLGDTAMYLCATSRVTEIDKAPQHFGDGTRLSIL.

This clone has a handful of counts. This chain uses TRBV29-1 with TRBJ1-1, with a possible D match to TRBD1 (6 bases). The germline gives CDR1 SQVTM, CDR2 ANQGSEA. This CDR3 region has 15 residues. V was cut by 5 bases and J by 7 bases, with 23 bases left in between. The CDR3 region is CSVSEPDRSSGEAFF. The CDR3 DNA reads as TGCAGCGTTTCCGAGCCGGACAGATCCTCAGGTGAAGCTTTCTTT. Variable domain in full (rest from reference TRBV29-1 and TRBJ1-1): SAVISQKPSRDICQRGTSLTIQCQVDSQVTMMFWYRQQPGQSLTLIATANQGSEATYESGFVIDKFPISRPNLTFSTLTVSNMSPEDSSIYLCSVSEPDRSSGEAFFGQGTRLTVV.

The chain combines TRBV5-6 with TRBJ2-4; 7 bases agree with TRBD1. V was clipped by 1 base and J by 0 bases; unmatched bases: 13. This CDR3 region has 19 residues. The V gene's germline CDR1 is SGHDT and CDR2 YYEEEE. Here the CDR3 reads CASSLWDSRPHLAKNIQYF. The CDR3 DNA follows: TGTGCCAGCAGCTTGTGGGACAGCCGACCTCACTTAGCCAAAAACATTCAGTACTTC.

About this clone itself: This specimen includes other DNA sequences encoding the same CDR3. The chain is built from TRBV7-2 and TRBJ1-4, with TRBD1 identical over 9 bases. Germline V lookup: CDR1 SGHTA, CDR2 FQGNSA. V gave up 1 base and J gave up 4 bases; unmatched junction bases: 1. The CDR3 runs 15 residues. The CDR3 nucleotides are TGTGCCAGCAGCTTAGGGACAGGGGTTAATGAAAAACTGTTTTTT. Protein: CASSLGTGVNEKLFF.

The chain has TRBV5-1 and TRBJ2-7; 7 bases agree with TRBD1. The CDR3 contains 15 residues. Trimming removed 3 bases from V and 3 bases from J; junction bases left unmatched: 9. The germline gives CDR1 SGHRS, CDR2 YFSETQ. Here the CDR3 DNA reads TGCGCCAGCAGCTACAGGGGCCAAATCTACTACGAGCAGTACTTC. Translating it yields CASSYRGQIYYEQYF.

The V gene is TRBV28, the J gene TRBJ2-4, with a possible D match to TRBD1 (7 bases). Germline V gives CDR1 MDHEN, CDR2 SYDVKM. The CDR3 length is 16 residues. V gave up 4 bases and J gave up 0 bases, with 13 bases separating them. The CDR3: CASSWRDRLAKNIQYF. The CDR3 bases are TGTGCCAGCAGTTGGCGGGACAGACTAGCCAAAAACATTCAGTACTTC.